The present T cell receptor beta chain was sequenced within a study of blood T cell repertoires in COVID-19. Study-wide background: The cDNA or gDNA used as material had been derived from T cells, B-cell-depleted T cells, or PBMCs.

The germline V gene has CDR1 LNHDA and CDR2 SQIVND (reference sequence). Trimming removed 4 bases from V and 7 bases from J, with 8 bases in between. CDR3 length: 13 residues. Libraries were prepared by immunoSEQ multiplex PCR; TCRdb keeps only in-frame clonotypes and omits some of them. This repertoire shows 270,000 or so clones, 84% found once; its top ten account for 8% to 9.5%. Sequenced sample: peripheral blood. This chain links TRBV19 with TRBJ1-6; D is possibly TRBD1 (5 bases). The sequence was collected from a human donor in a cohort sampled during active COVID-19. The chain's CDR3 is CASSRGINSPLHF. In nucleotides, the CDR3 is TGTGCCAGTAGTAGGGGCATAAATTCACCCCTCCACTTT.